This record looks at one TCR beta chain sequence and its context. The specificity of this receptor is unknown. No base quality values were provided; no much bigger clone lies one nucleotide off. The sample is drawn from a study of Graves' ophthalmopathy and Graves' hyperthyroidism (dated by TCRdb to between 2018 and 2020). Regarding the research as a whole: Hyperthyroidism was considered stable if no progression to ophthalmopathy occurred within 18 months of follow-up. In more than five hyperthyroidism patients, T-cell repertoires of thyroid tissue and blood were compared. The study used signatures of the TCR beta repertoire to tell Graves' ophthalmopathy apart from Graves' hyperthyroidism and to predict which patients would progress to ophthalmopathy. To explore V-J signatures that distinguish ophthalmopathy from hyperthyroidism, a discovery set of 100 patients was enrolled, made up of 40 to 45 with ophthalmopathy and 57 with stable hyperthyroidism. Following sampling, methimazole starting at 30 mg daily was administered to hyperthyroidism patients, and high-dose intravenous methylprednisolone was administered to ophthalmopathy patients. The independent validation cohort included approximately 19 hyperthyroidism patients plus 17 patients who later progressed from hyperthyroidism to ophthalmopathy. In total, around 140 blood samples were TCR-sequenced: 43 ophthalmopathy, around 75 hyperthyroidism and approximately 17 hyperthyroidism-to-ophthalmopathy patients. Beyond this particular receptor, the publication reports: In validation, the model predicted ophthalmopathy progression with 55% to 71% sensitivity and 72.22% specificity; roughly eleven predicted patients were CT-confirmed with GO in a median of 6.5 months. In cross-validation, the 13-signature model distinguished ophthalmopathy from stable hyperthyroidism with nearly 90% sensitivity and about 84% specificity, and in the test set the corresponding values were approximately 80% and 68%. No statistical method was used to set the sample size in advance, and the investigators knew which group each participant was assigned to. Most expanded thyroid clonotypes with a frequency above 0.001 also appeared in blood, which suggests that blood repertoires may reflect the immune response in the thyroid.

TCR beta CDR3 regions were amplified from RNA transcripts for repertoire sequencing. The first round of RT-PCR was done with HTBI primers and the Qiagen OneStep RT-PCR kit, and was followed by a second round of multiplex PCR, then size selection and purification. The libraries underwent paired-end sequencing with 100 bp reads on an Illumina HiSeq2000. The authors' analysis ran thus. Reads were processed with SOAPnuke, discarding reads with adapters, uncalled bases, mean Phred below 15, or no exact constant-primer or identifier match. COPE v1.2.5 was used to merge the high-quality paired reads. Unique nucleotide sequences were defined as clonotypes and aligned to IMGT TRB V, D and J references using MiTCR v1.1. Only V-J combinations with frequency above 0.0001 were analysed, covering over 98% of repertoires. For each V-J combination, a TCR clonal expansion and chaos score was defined as the ratio of F50 clonal expansion to chaos observed in the TCRdist matrix. Welch's t-statistics and random forest were used to reduce the features to 10 to 15 V-J combinations, which were then used as input to a naive Bayes classifier. The similarity between thyroid and blood repertoires was quantified using the Morisita-Horn index. Starting from the raw public reads, TCRdb applied fastp trimming at Q25, assembled clones with MiXCR and retained in-frame beta chains. Each CDR3 protein gets just one entry, which takes the most common genes and DNA from the rows behind it. What appears here as the V and J calls and clone size reflects TCRdb's work, not the paper's. This sample is represented by 580,000 or so distinct CDR3 sequences; less than 40% of them were singletons. About 4% of the sample is in the top ten clones.

Reading from cysteine to phenylalanine, the CDR3 counts 16 amino acids. Only the CDR3 DNA is retained, 48 bases long and in frame from the first base. Based on the germline V gene (reference sequence), the CDR1 and CDR2 sequences are MNHNY and SVGAGI. V sheds 5 bases and J sheds 0 bases, leaving 16 bases between their ends. Hyperthyroidism patients were newly diagnosed, with disease duration under 2 months, and aged 18 to 65 years. Anyone with other autoimmune diseases, uncontrolled infections, pregnancy or lactation was excluded from the study. Clinical symptoms, serum thyroxine, TRAb, thyroid ultrasound and orbital computed tomography were used for diagnosis. Total RNA was extracted with Trizol reagent and quality-checked on an Agilent 2100 Bioanalyzer.

The sequenced sample was peripheral blood or thyroid tissue (not recorded which). This sequence uses TRBV6-6 and TRBJ1-1; D gene: possibly TRBD1, on 6 matching bases. The receptor was isolated from an adult man with Graves' hyperthyroidism. The DNA sequence follows: TGTGCCAGCAGTGATAAACACAGGGCGCTGAACACTGAAGCTTTCTTT. Its protein is CASSDKHRALNTEAFF.